Reported below is one T cell receptor beta chain. The data were taken from a study of blood T cell repertoires in COVID-19. Overall study: Samples came from the United States, Italy and Spain, spanning acute and convalescent COVID-19.

J gave up 1 base and V 4 bases, and 5 bases lay outside the gene matches. This CDR3 has 15 residues. Germline CDR1 and CDR2: LNHDA and SQIVND (reference sequence). TCRdb's table, derived via immunoSEQ multiplex PCR, lists solely in-frame clones and lacks some. Among about 160,000 clones listed, about 77% were seen once. Sequenced input: peripheral blood. The rearrangement joins TRBV19 to TRBJ2-3; 7 positions agree with TRBD1. The TCR sequence derives from a woman older than 75 with acute or convalescent COVID-19. DNA of the CDR3: TGTGCCAGTAGTAGCCGGGACAGTGGCACAGATACGCAGTATTTT. Its translation: CASSSRDSGTDTQYF. The full variable domain, completed using reference TRBV19 and TRBJ2-3, is DGGITQSPKYLFRKEGQNVTLSCEQNLNHDAMYWYRQDPGQGLRLIYYSQIVNDFQKGDIAEGYSVSREKKESFPLTVTSAQKNPTAFYLCASSSRDSGTDTQYFGPGTRLTVL.